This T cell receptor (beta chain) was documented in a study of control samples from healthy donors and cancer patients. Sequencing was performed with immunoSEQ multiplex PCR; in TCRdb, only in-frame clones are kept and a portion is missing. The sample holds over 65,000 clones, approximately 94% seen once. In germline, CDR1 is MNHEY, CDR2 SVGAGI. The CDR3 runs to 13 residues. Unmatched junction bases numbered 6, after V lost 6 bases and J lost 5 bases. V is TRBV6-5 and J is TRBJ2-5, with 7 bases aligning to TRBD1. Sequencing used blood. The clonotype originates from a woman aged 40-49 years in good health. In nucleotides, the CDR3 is TGTGCCAGCAGACAACAGGGGTACGAGACCCAGTACTTC. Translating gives CASRQQGYETQYF.